This TCR beta chain emerged from a study of PD-1 blockade in classical Hodgkin lymphoma (dated by TCRdb to the early 2020s). In the study overall: Nivolumab dosing was 3 mg/kg intravenously every 2 weeks, continuing until either disease progression or unacceptable toxicity. The study used TCR beta sequencing and CyTOF to define a peripheral blood immune signature of response to PD-1 blockade in classical Hodgkin lymphoma.

The CDR3, from cysteine to phenylalanine, totals 15 residues. CDR3 DNA is the only sequence kept; it has 45 bases, read in frame from the first base. Reading the germline V gene (reference sequence) gives CDR1 SGHKS and CDR2 YYEKEE. V drops 3 bases and J drops 6 bases, leaving 16 bases in between. Genomic DNA was isolated using the Qiagen DNeasy kit from unsorted PBMCs as well as from negatively selected CD4+ and CD8+ fractions. TCR beta CDR3 regions were subjected to amplification by immunoSEQ multiplex PCR with primers that anneal to V and J segments. Amplification bias was minimized using a synthetic immune receptor repertoire, and residual bias was removed computationally after sequencing. As for the original processing: Repertoire diversity was quantified as the Shannon entropy index using custom Python scripts. Unsorted, CD4+ and CD8+ repertoires were analyzed separately, except in combined analyses where CD4+ and CD8+ sequences were merged in silico. A clone counted as expanded when the clone's frequency after treatment rose at least 2-fold relative to C1D1, and clones undetected at baseline were given a pseudocount of 0.5. Singleton clones were defined as clones with 0 or 1 copy at C1D1, and non-singleton clones were defined as clones with 2 or more copies. Clones expanded in unsorted samples were labelled as CD4+, CD8+ or unknown by matching protein sequences in sorted samples from the same patient. Wilcoxon tests were applied to paired samples to test diversity changes from C1D1 to C4D1. In TCRdb, the immuneACCESS table is reduced to in-frame sequences with V and J assigned. These tables do not hold every clone; where another copy was compared, an unresolved V gene accounts for under half, and the others remain unexplained. V and J calls plus clone size are reproduced from that table; the DNA served to infer D and trimming. Across this sample there are approximately 12,000 clones, with more than 85% seen only once. The ten largest account for about 20% of the sample.

As to this clone: There is no known antigen for this receptor. Nothing much larger sits one base from this clone, and base qualities are not available.

What the research found in general, with its limitations: CD4+ but not CD8+ TCR diversity rose significantly by C4D1 (p=0.0027 vs p=0.16), most apparent in complete responders (p=0.02). Newly diagnosed patients were reported to have lower baseline TCR diversity than healthy donors, and relapsed/refractory patients were reported to have lower baseline TCR diversity still. Diversity was lower in patients who began nivolumab less than 1 year after ASCT, so these patients were left out of later analyses to avoid confounding by immune reconstitution. Trial patients achieving complete response had baseline diversity similar to newly diagnosed patients, whereas partial responders and progressors had significantly lower diversity. The study covered only a single clinical trial cohort, and the causes of the repertoire differences, possibly disease activity or prior therapy, were still not defined.

Taken with the paper, the label for time point translates to: cycle 1 day 1 (C1D1), immediately before nivolumab initiation. All trial patients had relapsed after autologous stem cell transplantation, with cohorts A, B and C differing in prior brentuximab vedotin exposure. The trial cohort was composed of about 53 patients with relapsed/refractory classical Hodgkin lymphoma, for whom complete response, partial response or progressive disease was recorded as best overall response. Single-agent nivolumab was administered to trial patients in the multi-cohort phase II CheckMate 205 trial. Best overall response was determined by an independent review committee according to the 2007 International Working Group response criteria. Trial PBMCs were collected just before the start of nivolumab (C1D1) and during therapy at cycle 2 day 1 and cycle 4 day 1. Peripheral blood was collected in 8 mL Vacutainer Cell Preparation Tubes, from which PBMCs were isolated by centrifugation and then cryopreserved.

The origin of this receptor is a human donor with classical Hodgkin lymphoma. The rearranged segments are TRBV5-5 and TRBJ2-4, and TRBD2 may be the D gene, going by 5 matching bases. Sequenced here: peripheral blood mononuclear cells (PBMCs), sampled at baseline. The nucleotide sequence is TGTGCCAGCAGCTCCTTACTAGACGGGATAAACATTCAGTACTTC. Translated, it gives CASSSLLDGINIQYF.